Below, 3 T cell receptor beta chains from the same sample are listed, as sequenced in a study of shared clonotypes between healthy human individuals. Sequenced by immunoSEQ multiplex PCR; TCRdb stores in-frame clones only, minus some. Here the sample spans about 2.4 million clones, approximately 90% being singletons. What was sequenced was naive CD4+ T cells sorted from blood. Described subset: CD45RA+ positively selected. The receptor set was obtained from a man younger than 35 in good health.

This rearrangement joins TRBV6-4 to TRBJ2-7, with D possibly matching TRBD1 (7 bases). Germline CDR1 is MRHNA and CDR2 is SNTAGT. The V end was cut by 0 bases, the J end by 5 bases, with 14 bases between. This CDR3 is built from 15 residues. CDR3 in DNA: TGTGCCAGCAGTGACTCGCGGGACAGCGTCCACGAGCAGTACTTC. This gives the protein CASSDSRDSVHEQYF.

The rearrangement joins TRBV28 to TRBJ1-2; TRBD1 might be the D (6 bases). Per germline, CDR1 MDHEN and CDR2 SYDVKM. The CDR3 consists of 14 residues. V lost 3 bases and J 2 bases, leaving 10 bases between the germline ends. The CDR3 protein is CASSFRGMNYGYTF. The DNA of the CDR3 is TGTGCCAGCAGTTTTAGGGGGATGAACTATGGCTACACCTTC.

The chain recombines TRBV27 with TRBJ2-3, with D possibly matching TRBD2 (6 bases). The CDR3 runs to 15 residues. Germline lookup yields CDR1 MNHEY and CDR2 SMNVEV (reference sequence). The germline V and J ends were trimmed by 3 bases and 2 bases, with 12 bases remaining between them. The CDR3 region has the DNA TGTGCCAGCAGTTTGTCGTGGGGACTCACAGATACGCAGTATTTT. Residues: CASSLSWGLTDTQYF.